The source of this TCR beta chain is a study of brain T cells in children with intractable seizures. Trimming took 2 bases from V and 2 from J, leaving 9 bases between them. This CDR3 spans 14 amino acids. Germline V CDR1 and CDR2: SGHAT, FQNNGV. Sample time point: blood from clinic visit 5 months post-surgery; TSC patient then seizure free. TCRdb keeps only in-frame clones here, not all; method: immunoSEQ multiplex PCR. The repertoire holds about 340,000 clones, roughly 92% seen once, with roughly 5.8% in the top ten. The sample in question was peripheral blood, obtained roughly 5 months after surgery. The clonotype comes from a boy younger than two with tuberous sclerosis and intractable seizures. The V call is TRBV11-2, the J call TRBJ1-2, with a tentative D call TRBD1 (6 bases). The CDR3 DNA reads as TGTGCCAGCAGCTTATTACAGGGAAACTATGGCTACACCTTC. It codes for CASSLLQGNYGYTF.